The 29 T cell receptor beta chains given below trace back to one sample, sequenced in a study of blood T cell repertoires in COVID-19. Measured with immunoSEQ multiplex PCR; TCRdb has only the in-frame clones, and not every one. The table includes roughly 150,000 clones, around 82% detected once. Sequencing was carried out using peripheral blood. These receptors all stem from a woman over 75 with acute or convalescent COVID-19.

This sequence joins TRBV15 and TRBJ1-3; tentatively, D is TRBD1 (6 bases). The CDR3 totals 17 residues. The germline V gene encodes CDR1 LNHNV and CDR2 YYDKDF (reference sequence). V lost 0 bases and J lost 4, with 16 bases in between. Here the CDR3 reads CATSRDVRGGSGNTIYF. The CDR3 DNA is TGTGCCACCAGCAGAGATGTAAGGGGGGGGAGCGGAAACACCATATATTTT.

This clone has a single count. The chain recombines TRBV7-9 with TRBJ2-7; weak D call: TRBD2 (5 bases). Looked up from germline, CDR1 is SEHNR and CDR2 is FQNEAQ (reference sequence). The germline V and J ends were trimmed by 5 bases and 7 bases, with 12 bases remaining between them. CDR3 length equals 12 residues. The CDR3 reads CASSNLAGEQYF. CDR3 coding DNA: TGTGCCAGCAGCAATCTGGCGGGTGAGCAGTACTTC.

The genes are TRBV24-1 and TRBJ2-1; the match to TRBD1 covers 7 bases. With V trimmed by 4 bases and J by 3 bases, 5 bases remained unmatched. The CDR3 contains 15 residues. Germline V gives CDR1 KGHDR, CDR2 SFDVKD. CDR3 in amino acids: CATSDPRTGYNEQFF. The CDR3 DNA reads TGTGCCACCAGTGACCCCCGGACAGGCTACAATGAGCAGTTCTTC.

The rearrangement joins TRBV19 to TRBJ1-2, with 7 bases that match TRBD1. V lost 3 bases to trimming and J lost 0 bases; unmatched junction nucleotides: 1. Germline values: CDR1 LNHDA, CDR2 SQIVND (reference sequence). The CDR3 is 14 amino acids. CDR3 in DNA: TGTGCCAGTAGTATCCAGGGGGCTAACTATGGCTACACCTTC. This gives the protein CASSIQGANYGYTF.

This chain uses TRBV3-1 (or the pseudogene TRBV3-2) with TRBJ2-1; 11 nucleotides align to TRBD1. The CDR3 is made up of 12 amino acids. The trim removed 6 bases at V and 15 bases at J, leaving 7 bases unmatched. Looked up from germline, CDR1 is LGHDT and CDR2 is YNNKEL (reference sequence). CDR3 sequence: CASRGQGEKVFF. The CDR3 DNA reads as TGTGCCAGCAGGGGACAGGGGGAAAAGGTGTTCTTC.

This clone was counted a single time. The chain has TRBV3-1 (or the pseudogene TRBV3-2) and TRBJ2-1; 10 nucleotides agree with TRBD2. V lost 1 base and J lost 12; bases outside the gene matches: 9. Germline-derived CDR1 and CDR2 are LGHDT and YNNKEL (reference sequence). The CDR3 loop spans 15 amino acids. CDR3 sequence: CASSQGRLAGVRQFF. In DNA form, the CDR3 reads TGTGCCAGCAGCCAAGGGCGGCTAGCGGGAGTAAGGCAGTTCTTC.

V is TRBV4-3 and J is TRBJ1-3; D remains unclear. Germline CDR1 is LGHNA and CDR2 is YSLEER. V lost 4 bases and J 4 bases, leaving 14 bases between the germline ends. The CDR3 runs to 15 residues. The CDR3 here is CASSPAIRLGNTIYF. CDR3 nucleotide sequence: TGCGCCAGCAGCCCCGCGATTCGCTTAGGAAACACCATATATTTT.

J is TRBJ2-7 and V is TRBV6-2 or TRBV6-3, with 14 bases that match TRBD2. CDR3 length: 15 amino acids. J gave up 4 bases and V 4 bases, and 3 bases lay outside the gene matches. Germline V CDR1 and CDR2: MNHEY, SVGEGT. CDR3 DNA: TGTGCCAGCAGTTTCGGACTAGCGGGAGGATACGAGCAGTACTTC. Its translation: CASSFGLAGGYEQYF.

V usage is TRBV2 and J usage is TRBJ1-4, with D maybe TRBD1 (6 bases). This CDR3 has 14 amino acids. V shed 11 bases and J shed 7 bases, with 20 bases lying between them. The germline CDR1 and CDR2 sequences are SNHLY and FYNNEI. The CDR3 DNA reads as TGTGCCGGGGCCCTGGACAGCGTCAGTGAAAAACTGTTTTTT. It yields the protein CAGALDSVSEKLFF. The whole variable domain, remainder taken from reference TRBV2 and TRBJ1-4, is EPEVTQTPSHQVTQMGQEVILRCVPISNHLYFYWYRQILGQKVEFLVSFYNNEISEKSEIFDDQFSVERPDGSNFTLKIRSTKLEDSAMYFCAGALDSVSEKLFFGSGTQLSVL.

This clone was seen a few times. This chain uses TRBV29-1 with TRBJ1-4, with D hard to call. CDR1 is SQVTM and CDR2 is ANQGSEA in the germline V gene. The CDR3 is 13 amino acids. Trimming pared 4 bases from V and 4 bases from J, leaving 10 bases between. CDR3 nucleotides: TGCAGCGTTGCTGTACTCGGTAATGAAAAACTGTTTTTT. Its protein is CSVAVLGNEKLFF.

The V call is TRBV7-2, the J call TRBJ2-7, with D maybe TRBD2 (5 bases). Per the germline V gene, CDR1 is SGHTA and CDR2 is FQGNSA. Deletions cut 3 bases from V and 7 bases from J, with 13 bases between. The CDR3 runs to 13 residues. In DNA form, the CDR3 reads TGTGCCAGCAGCTTTAAGGAGGCAGGAGAGCAGTACTTC. This translates into CASSFKEAGEQYF.

The rearrangement links TRBV7-3 to TRBJ1-6, with 8 bases that match TRBD1. CDR3 length: 14 amino acids. Germline V CDR1 and CDR2: SGHTA, FQGTGA. The V gene end was trimmed by 5 bases and the J gene end by 13 bases; junction bases not matched to a gene: 10. In DNA form, the CDR3 reads TGTGCCAGCAGCGAACAGGGGGGCTCGAGTCCCCTCCACTTT. Its translation: CASSEQGGSSPLHF.

The chain recombines TRBV6-5 with TRBJ2-7; D is possibly TRBD2 (7 bases). V was shortened by 3 bases and J by 6 bases, with 15 bases between the two germline ends. This CDR3 spans 14 amino acids. Germline values: CDR1 MNHEY, CDR2 SVGAGI. The CDR3 is CASSYKGGRGEQYF. DNA of the CDR3: TGTGCCAGCAGTTATAAGGGGGGGCGCGGCGAGCAGTACTTC.

This chain joins TRBV19 and TRBJ1-5; TRBD1 agrees at 7 bases. J lost 4 bases, V lost 8 bases, and 5 bases had no gene match. CDR3 size: 13 residues. From germline, CDR1 is LNHDA and CDR2 SQIVND (reference sequence). The CDR3 is CASDPQGNQPQHF. The CDR3 DNA is TGTGCCAGTGATCCACAGGGGAATCAGCCCCAGCATTTT. Full variable domain (remainder filled in from reference TRBV19 and TRBJ1-5): DGGITQSPKYLFRKEGQNVTLSCEQNLNHDAMYWYRQDPGQGLRLIYYSQIVNDFQKGDIAEGYSVSREKKESFPLTVTSAQKNPTAFYLCASDPQGNQPQHFGDGTRLSIL.

V usage is TRBV5-6 and J usage is TRBJ2-3; 7 nucleotides match TRBD1. Germline CDR1 reads SGHDT; CDR2 reads YYEEEE. J was trimmed by 3 bases and V by 4 bases; bases with no gene match: 8. CDR3 length: 15 amino acids. CDR3 DNA sequence: TGTGCCAGCAGCAAAGACAGGGTTGGGACAGATACGCAGTATTTT. It codes for CASSKDRVGTDTQYF.

The rearrangement joins TRBV29-1 to TRBJ2-3, with D possibly TRBD2 on 6 matching bases. Germline V gene sequence: CDR1 SQVTM, CDR2 ANQGSEA. V lost 5 bases and J lost 0, with 9 bases in between. The CDR3 is made up of 13 amino acids. In nucleotides, the CDR3 is TGCAGCGTTCTTAGCGGAAGCACAGATACGCAGTATTTT. Translated: CSVLSGSTDTQYF.

CDR3 nucleotides: TGTGCCAGTAGCAACCGACAGGGCGGGACCGAAGCTTTCTTT. It specifies CASSNRQGGTEAFF. V usage is TRBV19 and J usage is TRBJ1-1; TRBD1 matches at 7 bases. Germline assignment: CDR1 LNHDA and CDR2 SQIVND (reference sequence). The CDR3 spans 14 residues. The V gene end was trimmed by 6 bases and the J gene end by 8 bases; junction bases not matched to a gene: 12. Drawing the rest from reference TRBV19 and TRBJ1-1, the complete variable domain is DGGITQSPKYLFRKEGQNVTLSCEQNLNHDAMYWYRQDPGQGLRLIYYSQIVNDFQKGDIAEGYSVSREKKESFPLTVTSAQKNPTAFYLCASSNRQGGTEAFFGQGTRLTVV.

This clone was recorded a few times. V and J are TRBV19 and TRBJ1-5, with D unclear. The CDR3 is 12 residues long. Germline values: CDR1 LNHDA, CDR2 SQIVND (reference sequence). Between the trimmed V and J ends, which lost 10 bases and 6 bases, there was a span of 13 bases. The DNA for the CDR3 is TGTGCCACCACCCCCTCGGGTCAGCCCCAGCATTTT. Residues: CATTPSGQPQHF.

The rearrangement links TRBV12-3 or TRBV12-4 to TRBJ1-1; the match to TRBD1 covers 7 bases. V shed 2 bases, J shed 3 bases, and the junction held 0 bases outside the gene matches. The CDR3 totals 13 residues. DNA for the CDR3: TGTGCCAGCAGTTTAACAGGGGACACTGAAGCTTTCTTT. Its translation: CASSLTGDTEAFF.

The rearrangement links TRBV7-2 to TRBJ2-7, with D unresolved. V lost 5 bases and J lost 2, with 16 bases in between. This CDR3 comprises 15 residues. Germline values: CDR1 SGHTA, CDR2 FQGNSA. Here the CDR3 DNA reads TGTGCCAGCAGCGGTAGACTTACAACCGCCTACGAGCAGTACTTC. This encodes CASSGRLTTAYEQYF.

The chain couples TRBV18 to TRBJ1-1, with D tentatively TRBD1 (5 bases). Per germline, CDR1 KGHSH and CDR2 LQKENI. This CDR3 spans 13 amino acids. V gave up 6 bases and J gave up 1 base, with 9 bases separating them. The CDR3 DNA reads TGTGCCAGCTCTACCGACAGGAACACTGAAGCTTTCTTT. This sequence encodes CASSTDRNTEAFF.

The chain combines TRBV4-3 with TRBJ1-2; TRBD1 matches 7 bases. CDR3 length: 14 residues. V shed 1 base, J shed 7 bases, and the junction held 6 bases outside the gene matches. The germline V gene has CDR1 LGHNA and CDR2 YSLEER. The CDR3 DNA is TGCGCCAGCAGCCAAGTAGCAGGGGGAGGTGGCTACACCTTC. The encoded protein is CASSQVAGGGGYTF.

The CDR3 DNA reads as TGCGCCAGCAGCTTCGCCGGGGAGTCGTACGAGCAGTACTTC. It is translated as CASSFAGESYEQYF. V gene TRBV5-1 combines with J gene TRBJ2-7, with D possibly TRBD2 on 5 matching bases. Germline-derived CDR1 and CDR2 are SGHRS and YFSETQ. This CDR3 comprises 14 residues. The V end was cut by 2 bases, the J end by 4 bases, with 13 bases between. Full variable domain (missing parts from reference TRBV5-1 and TRBJ2-7): KAGVTQTPRYLIKTRGQQVTLSCSPISGHRSVSWYQQTPGQGLQFLFEYFSETQRNKGNFPGRFSGRQFSNSRSEMNVSTLELGDSALYLCASSFAGESYEQYFGPGTRLTVT.

In this sample, this clone turned up a few times. This chain joins TRBV19 and TRBJ2-3, with 10 bases aligning to TRBD2. Germline V gene lookup returns CDR1 LNHDA and CDR2 SQIVND (reference sequence). The V segment lost 3 bases and the J segment 3 bases; nucleotides outside the gene matches: 9. The CDR3 spans 17 residues. CDR3 nucleotides: TGTGCCAGTAGTATCGGCTACACGGGACTAGCGACAGATACGCAGTATTTT. Amino acid sequence: CASSIGYTGLATDTQYF. Supplemented by reference TRBV19 and TRBJ2-3, the full variable domain reads DGGITQSPKYLFRKEGQNVTLSCEQNLNHDAMYWYRQDPGQGLRLIYYSQIVNDFQKGDIAEGYSVSREKKESFPLTVTSAQKNPTAFYLCASSIGYTGLATDTQYFGPGTRLTVL.

This chain links TRBV10-3 with TRBJ1-2; maybe TRBD1 (6 bases). Germline V CDR1 and CDR2: ENHRY, SYGVKD. This CDR3 has 15 amino acids. The V and J ends lost 5 bases and 4 bases respectively, with 17 bases between them. The CDR3 reads CAISPTGLPLYGYTF. CDR3 DNA: TGTGCCATCAGTCCGACAGGCCTCCCCCTCTATGGCTACACCTTC.

The chain recombines TRBV19 with TRBJ2-7, with 8 positions matching TRBD1. The germline V gene encodes CDR1 LNHDA and CDR2 SQIVND (reference sequence). CDR3 length: 15 amino acids. The V and J ends lost 3 bases and 4 bases, in that order; junction bases with no gene match: 8. For the CDR3, the DNA is TGTGCCAGTAGTATGTCGGGACAGGTGGCTTACGAGCAGTACTTC. This codes for CASSMSGQVAYEQYF. Looking up the rest from reference TRBV19 and TRBJ2-7 gives the full variable domain: DGGITQSPKYLFRKEGQNVTLSCEQNLNHDAMYWYRQDPGQGLRLIYYSQIVNDFQKGDIAEGYSVSREKKESFPLTVTSAQKNPTAFYLCASSMSGQVAYEQYFGPGTRLTVT.

The rearrangement uses TRBV5-4 and TRBJ2-1, with 11 bases identical to TRBD2. Looked up from germline, CDR1 is SGHNT and CDR2 is YYREEE (reference sequence). The trim removed 3 bases at V and 9 bases at J, leaving 8 bases unmatched. There are 15 residues in the CDR3. The CDR3, as DNA: TGTGCCAGCAGCTCCCAGGCTAGCGGGAGGATTGAGCAGTTCTTC. Residues: CASSSQASGRIEQFF.

This chain joins TRBV18 and TRBJ1-1; the match to TRBD1 covers 7 bases. V gave up 1 base and J gave up 3 bases; unmatched junction bases: 8. CDR3 length equals 16 residues. Germline CDR1 reads KGHSH; CDR2 reads LQKENI. The CDR3 DNA is TGTGCCAGCTCACCACGGCAGGGGGGTACGGACACTGAAGCTTTCTTT. Residues: CASSPRQGGTDTEAFF.

This sequence joins TRBV5-1 and TRBJ2-2; a weak D match, TRBD1 (6 bases). Germline V gene lookup returns CDR1 SGHRS and CDR2 YFSETQ. The length of the CDR3 is 17 residues. With 0 bases removed from V and 3 bases from J, the gap between germline ends came to 15 bases. CDR3 sequence reads: CASSLAVRTAYTGELFF. The CDR3 nucleotides read TGCGCCAGCAGCTTGGCTGTCCGGACAGCTTACACCGGGGAGCTGTTTTTT.